The TCR beta chain under discussion was sequenced for a study of CD8+CD57+ T cells in acquired aplastic anemia. V lost 8 bases to trimming and J lost 12 bases, with 27 bases between them. This CDR3 region has 15 residues. Germline V gene sequence: CDR1 SGDLS, CDR2 YYNGEE. Patients picked for sequencing had shown CD8+CD57+ cell expansion detected by flow cytometry. Genomic DNA, the template, was used for profiling of the TCR beta VDJ and CDR3. TCRdb re-analysed the reads in MiXCR, keeping a single row per CDR3 protein. The sample has roughly 250,000 distinct CDR3 sequences, roughly 82% seen once; the top ten hold about two fifths.

The rearrangement joins TRBV9 to TRBJ2-1; D gene unclear. The receptor was derived from a human donor with aplastic anemia. Sequenced: sorted CD4+, CD8+, or CD8+CD57+ T cells (not recorded which) from PBMCs. The CDR3: CASSVGCGAQYLQFF. The CDR3 nucleotides read TGTGCCAGTAGTGTAGGCTGCGGTGCGCAGTATTTGCAGTTCTTC. Full variable domain (remainder filled in from reference TRBV9 and TRBJ2-1): DSGVTQTPKHLITATGQRVTLRCSPRSGDLSVYWYQQSLDQGLQFLIQYYNGEERAKGNILERFSAQQFPDLHSELNLSSLELGDSALYFCASSVGCGAQYLQFFGPGTRLTVL.